This is a list of T cell receptor beta chains from one sample in a study of human CD8 memory T cell subsets. Reprocessing the 5' RACE reads, TCRdb reports a single entry for every CDR3 protein and omits DNA. The listing contains around 9,600 distinct CDR3 sequences. Material for sequencing was CD8+ T cells from PBMCs. Receptors were obtained from a human donor in good health. The CDR3 runs from the conserved cysteine through the conserved F or W. The order of the fields is CDR3 protein, J gene, V gene, clone size. Part of the rows lack a size; the others show once, few, many or a class for expanded clones.

CASSKSPNRGNEQFF | TRBJ2-1 | TRBV7-3 | NA
CSVELVTSYSYNEQFF | TRBJ2-1 | TRBV29-1 | NA
CASSLAWTGADRGAEAFF | TRBJ1-1 | TRBV5-5 | NA
CAISGGNRAPSTDTQYF | TRBJ2-3 | TRBV10-3 | medium-sized
CASSLLAEFEQYF | TRBJ2-7 | TRBV28 | NA
CASSQDWEGRDTQYF | TRBJ2-3 | TRBV4-3 | NA
CASRPPLAGYEQYF | TRBJ2-7 | TRBV28 | NA
CASSPTGAGFGNTIYF | TRBJ1-3 | TRBV28 | NA
CSARDRDRVYEQYF | TRBJ2-7 | TRBV20-1 | NA
CASSLASAGVPNQPQHF | TRBJ1-5 | TRBV7-8 | NA
CASSLLVGGPSYNEQFF | TRBJ2-1 | TRBV7-4 | NA
CATSRDGSGGAETQYF | TRBJ2-5 | TRBV15 | medium-sized
CATTDNFRVNNEQFF | TRBJ2-1 | TRBV15 | NA
CASSSTSGDNEQFF | TRBJ2-1 | TRBV7-9 | NA
CASSTRTGGWNYGYTF | TRBJ1-2 | TRBV28 | NA
CSVEGDDTGADTQYF | TRBJ2-3 | TRBV29-1 | NA
CASSPNTEAFF | TRBJ1-1 | TRBV28 | NA
CASSLLVGQGALNSPLHF | TRBJ1-6 | TRBV27 | NA
CASSFSGGGTEAFF | TRBJ1-1 | TRBV7-2 | NA
CASSQIGTGIDNEQFF | TRBJ2-1 | TRBV14 | NA
CSVEKSYEQYF | TRBJ2-7 | TRBV29-1 | NA
CASSLESSGRAPSSYNEQFF | TRBJ2-1 | TRBV11-2 | NA
CSVETPDRAEQFF | TRBJ2-1 | TRBV29-1 | NA